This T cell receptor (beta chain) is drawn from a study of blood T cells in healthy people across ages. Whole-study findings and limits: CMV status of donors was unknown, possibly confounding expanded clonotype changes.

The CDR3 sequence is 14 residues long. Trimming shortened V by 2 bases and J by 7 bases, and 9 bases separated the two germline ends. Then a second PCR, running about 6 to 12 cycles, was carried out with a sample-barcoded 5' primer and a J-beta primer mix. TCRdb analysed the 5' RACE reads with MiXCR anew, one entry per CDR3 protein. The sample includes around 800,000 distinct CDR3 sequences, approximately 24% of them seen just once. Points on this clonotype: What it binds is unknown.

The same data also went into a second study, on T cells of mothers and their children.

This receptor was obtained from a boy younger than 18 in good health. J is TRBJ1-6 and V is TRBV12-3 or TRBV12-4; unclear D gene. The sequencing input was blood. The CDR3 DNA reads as TGTGCCAGCAGTTTAAGTCTTCCCAATTCACCCCTCCACTTT. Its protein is CASSLSLPNSPLHF.